This T cell receptor (beta chain) appears in the sequencing data of a study of OX40 agonist ivuxolimab in advanced cancers. Turning to the study itself: The treatment was a fully human IgG2 OX40 agonist, ivuxolimab. The study enrolled dose-escalation patients with hepatocellular carcinoma, melanoma, renal cell or head and neck cancer.

Findings of the study overall: Clonal expansion was seen in CD4+ and CD8+ blood T cells by week 6 at 0.1 to 3.0 mg/kg. Expanded clones belonging to CD8+ T cells outnumbered, on average, those of CD4+.

The CDR3 totals 15 residues. The ends were cut back, 2 bases at V and 3 bases at J, with 14 bases in the middle. Germline V gene lookup returns CDR1 MNHEY and CDR2 SMNVEV (reference sequence). Generated by immunoSEQ multiplex PCR, the TCRdb table keeps only in-frame clones and is missing some. The repertoire holds about 69,000 clones, with about four fifths as singletons. Only a few counts were recorded for this clone. The antigen is unknown. The sample here was CD4+ or CD8+ T cells sorted from blood, taken in a trial of the OX40 agonist ivuxolimab. V usage is TRBV27 and J usage is TRBJ2-7, with D possibly matching TRBD1 (6 bases). This TCR was sampled from an adult with an advanced solid tumor such as melanoma, head and neck, liver or kidney cancer. The CDR3 here is CASSLVMGAFYEQYF. CDR3 in DNA: TGTGCCAGCAGTTTAGTTATGGGGGCTTTCTACGAGCAGTACTTC.